This T cell receptor (beta chain) was obtained from a study of neoadjuvant anti-PD-1 for oral cavity cancer. The study, taken as a whole, reports: Post-treatment tumors with larger preexisting clones showed more shrinkage.

CDR3 length: 13 amino acids. Germline V gene sequence: CDR1 SGHDN, CDR2 FVKESK. The V and J ends lost 4 bases and 11 bases, in that order; junction bases with no gene match: 6. This clone was seen more than once but under ten times. Its antigen is not known. Profiled with immunoSEQ multiplex PCR; TCRdb holds only in-frame clones, not every one. The sample shows some 7,300 clones, about 51% of them seen only once. The material sequenced was tumor tissue, taken before nivolumab (anti-PD-1) treatment. The TCR sequence derives from a person aged 35 to 85 with oral cavity squamous cell carcinoma. The chain recombines TRBV14 with TRBJ2-1; 9 bases are a match to TRBD2. CDR3 region: CASSPLAGQQQFF. The DNA of the CDR3 is TGTGCCAGCAGCCCGCTAGCGGGACAGCAGCAGTTCTTC. Complete variable domain (other parts from reference TRBV14 and TRBJ2-1): EAGVTQFPSHSVIEKGQTVTLRCDPISGHDNLYWYRRVMGKEIKFLLHFVKESKQDESGMPNNRFLAERTGGTYSTLKVQPAELEDSGVYFCASSPLAGQQQFFGPGTRLTVL.